The clone carrying this TCR beta chain was observed a single time. Clones were sequenced by immunoSEQ multiplex PCR, and TCRdb holds only the in-frame ones, with some missing. The table includes roughly 69,000 clones, over 75% detected once. The sample comes from a study of T cell changes during pregnancy in multiple sclerosis. This TCR was sampled from a female donor in good health, enrolled as a control in a pregnancy study. Material: CD4+ T cells from peripheral blood mononuclear cells, obtained in the third trimester of pregnancy.

CDR3 in amino acids: CASSVQPGQPNSPLHF. The CDR3 nucleotides are TGTGCCAGTAGTGTCCAACCGGGACAGCCGAATTCACCCCTCCACTTT. The gene calls are TRBV19 and TRBJ1-6; 7 positions match TRBD1. Germline V gene data show CDR1 as LNHDA and CDR2 as SQIVND (reference sequence). V lost 5 bases, J lost 7 bases, and 11 bases stayed unmatched. This CDR3 has 16 amino acids.